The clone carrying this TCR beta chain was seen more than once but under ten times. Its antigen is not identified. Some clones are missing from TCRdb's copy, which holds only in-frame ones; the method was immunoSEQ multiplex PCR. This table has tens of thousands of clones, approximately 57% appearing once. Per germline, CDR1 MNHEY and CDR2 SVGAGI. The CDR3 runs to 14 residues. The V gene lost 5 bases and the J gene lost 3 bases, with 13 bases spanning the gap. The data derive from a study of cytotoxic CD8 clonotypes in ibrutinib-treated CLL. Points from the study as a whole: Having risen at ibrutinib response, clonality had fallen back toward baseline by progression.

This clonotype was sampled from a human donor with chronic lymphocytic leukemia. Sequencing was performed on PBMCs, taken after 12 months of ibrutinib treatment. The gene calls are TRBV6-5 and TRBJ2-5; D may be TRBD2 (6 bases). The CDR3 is CASSQMGLEETQYF. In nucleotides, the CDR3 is TGTGCCAGCAGTCAAATGGGACTCGAAGAGACCCAGTACTTC.